This TCR beta chain was recorded in a study of blood T cell repertoires in COVID-19. Background on the study: Donors in the United States, Italy and Spain gave samples during acute or convalescent COVID-19.

Adults between roughly 18 and 89 years of age took part from fewer than 30 US areas. Which cohort a participant joined came from the clinical history participants gave. Cohort 3 donors were reported recovered after two negative PCRs, clearance, or symptom resolution. Libraries were prepared by immunoSEQ multiplex PCR; TCRdb keeps only in-frame clonotypes and omits some of them. The sample carries 150,000 to 200,000 clones, approximately 77% recorded once. There are 14 residues in the CDR3. The germline CDR1 and CDR2 sequences are SGHRS and YFSETQ. The germline V and J ends were trimmed by 2 bases and 6 bases, with 14 bases remaining between them.

The sample taken for sequencing was PBMCs or T cells enriched from blood (not recorded which). The V call is TRBV5-1, the J call TRBJ1-1; the D gene is possibly TRBD1 (5 bases). The receptor comes from a man aged 55 to 70 who had recovered from COVID-19. CDR3 sequence: CASSFQGGDPEAFF. CDR3 bases: TGCGCCAGCAGCTTTCAGGGCGGCGACCCTGAAGCTTTCTTT.